The TCR beta chain described here comes from a study of T cell repertoires in ileal Crohn's disease. On this clone: What it binds is not known.

Findings of the study overall: Compared with non-smokers, active smokers at surgery showed more clonal expansions.

TCRdb's copy holds only in-frame clones and misses some; the assay was immunoSEQ multiplex PCR. The profile shows about 8,200 clones, approximately 96% of them singletons. CDR1 and CDR2 (germline): SGHRS, YFSETQ. The CDR3 sequence is 16 residues long. The V and J ends lost 0 bases and 1 base, in that order; junction bases with no gene match: 2. The sequencing input was ileal tissue. This TCR was sampled from an adult with Crohn's disease. The chain couples TRBV5-1 to TRBJ2-2; 8 nucleotides line up with TRBD2. CDR3 amino acids: CASSLAGGLNTGELFF. The DNA of the CDR3 is TGCGCCAGCAGCTTGGCGGGGGGGCTGAACACCGGGGAGCTGTTTTTT.